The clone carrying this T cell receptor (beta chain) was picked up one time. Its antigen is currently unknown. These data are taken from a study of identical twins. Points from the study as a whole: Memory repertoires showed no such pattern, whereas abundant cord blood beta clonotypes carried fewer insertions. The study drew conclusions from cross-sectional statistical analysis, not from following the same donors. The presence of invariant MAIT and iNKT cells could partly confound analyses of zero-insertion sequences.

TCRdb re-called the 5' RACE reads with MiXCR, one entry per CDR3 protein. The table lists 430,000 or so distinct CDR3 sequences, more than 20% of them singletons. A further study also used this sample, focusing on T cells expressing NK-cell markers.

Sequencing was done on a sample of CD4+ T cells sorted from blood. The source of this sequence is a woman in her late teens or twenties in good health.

The DNA for the CDR3 is TGTGCCAGCAGCCCCCGAGCGGGGGGGCTAGAGACCCAGTACTTC. This gives the protein CASSPRAGGLETQYF. V and J are TRBV4-2 and TRBJ2-5, with 10 bases fitting TRBD2. CDR3 length equals 15 residues. Germline trimming cut 4 bases from V and 4 bases from J; bases unmatched to any gene: 6. Germline assignment: CDR1 LGHNA and CDR2 YNFKEQ.